This TCR beta chain was obtained from a study of PD-L1 blockade in urothelial cancer. For the study at large: The analyses of blood took place 3 weeks (second dose) and 6 weeks after treatment start.

This clone has just a few counts. Added to each PCR by spiking were synthetic TCR analog templates. The protocol was immunoSEQ multiplex PCR, while the TCRdb copy is restricted to in-frame clones and leaves out a portion. This sample carries under 70,000 clones, 75% to 85% of them seen once, and the ten largest clones take about 1.6%. The sample's time point: pretreatment peripheral blood. All patients carried locally advanced or metastatic urothelial carcinoma. This CDR3 comprises 13 residues. Trimming removed 10 bases at V and 0 bases at J, with 12 bases between. Germline assignment: CDR1 LNHDA and CDR2 SQIVND (reference sequence).

The receptor comes from a man aged 65-85 years with urothelial cancer. The source material was PBMCs, sampled around atezolizumab (anti-PD-L1) treatment. The chain employs TRBV19 and TRBJ1-1; a weak D match, TRBD1 (5 bases). The CDR3 sequence is CATGRGLNTEAFF. DNA of the CDR3: TGTGCCACCGGAAGGGGCCTGAACACTGAAGCTTTCTTT. Filled out from reference TRBV19 and TRBJ1-1, the complete variable domain reads DGGITQSPKYLFRKEGQNVTLSCEQNLNHDAMYWYRQDPGQGLRLIYYSQIVNDFQKGDIAEGYSVSREKKESFPLTVTSAQKNPTAFYLCATGRGLNTEAFFGQGTRLTVV.